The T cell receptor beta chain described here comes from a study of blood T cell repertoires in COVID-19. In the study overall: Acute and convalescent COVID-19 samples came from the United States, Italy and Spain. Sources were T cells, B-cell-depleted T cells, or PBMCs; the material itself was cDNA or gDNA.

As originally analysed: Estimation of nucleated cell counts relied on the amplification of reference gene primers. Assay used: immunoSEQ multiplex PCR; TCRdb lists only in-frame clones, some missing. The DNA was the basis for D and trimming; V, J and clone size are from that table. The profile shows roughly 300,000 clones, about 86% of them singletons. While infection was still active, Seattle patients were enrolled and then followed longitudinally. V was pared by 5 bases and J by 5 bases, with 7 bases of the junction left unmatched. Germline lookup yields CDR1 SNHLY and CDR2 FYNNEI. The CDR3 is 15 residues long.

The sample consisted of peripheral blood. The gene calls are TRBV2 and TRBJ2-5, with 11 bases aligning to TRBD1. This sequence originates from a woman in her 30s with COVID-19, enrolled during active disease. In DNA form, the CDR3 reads TGTGCCAGCAGTTCAGGACAGGGGGCATGGGAGACCCAGTACTTC. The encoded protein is CASSSGQGAWETQYF. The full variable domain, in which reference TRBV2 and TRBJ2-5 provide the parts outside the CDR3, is EPEVTQTPSHQVTQMGQEVILRCVPISNHLYFYWYRQILGQKVEFLVSFYNNEISEKSEIFDDQFSVERPDGSNFTLKIRSTKLEDSAMYFCASSSGQGAWETQYFGPGTRLLVL.